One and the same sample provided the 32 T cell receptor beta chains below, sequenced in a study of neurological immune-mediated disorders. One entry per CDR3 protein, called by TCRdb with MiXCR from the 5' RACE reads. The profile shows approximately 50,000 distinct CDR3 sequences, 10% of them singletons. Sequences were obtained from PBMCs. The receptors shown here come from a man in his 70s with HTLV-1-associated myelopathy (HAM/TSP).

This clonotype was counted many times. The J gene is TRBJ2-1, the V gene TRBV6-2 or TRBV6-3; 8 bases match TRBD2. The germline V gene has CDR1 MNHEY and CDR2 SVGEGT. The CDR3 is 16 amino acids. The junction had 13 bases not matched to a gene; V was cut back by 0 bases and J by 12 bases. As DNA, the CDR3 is TGTGCCAGCAGTTACTCGATTGGGTCCGCCGGGACTAGGCAGTTCTTC. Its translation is CASSYSIGSAGTRQFF.

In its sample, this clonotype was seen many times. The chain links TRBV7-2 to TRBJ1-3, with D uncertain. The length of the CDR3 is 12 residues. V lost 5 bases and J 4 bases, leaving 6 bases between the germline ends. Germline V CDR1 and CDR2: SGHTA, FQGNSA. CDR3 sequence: CASSPQGNTIYF. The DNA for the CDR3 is TGTGCCAGCAGCCCCCAAGGAAACACCATATATTTT.

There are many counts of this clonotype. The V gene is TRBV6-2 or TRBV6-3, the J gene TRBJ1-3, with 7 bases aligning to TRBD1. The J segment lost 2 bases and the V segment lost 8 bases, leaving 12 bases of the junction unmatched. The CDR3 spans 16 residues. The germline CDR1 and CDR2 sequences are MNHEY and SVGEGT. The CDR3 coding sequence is TGTGCCAGCGTACGGACAGGCCGGGGGACTGGAAACACCATATATTTT. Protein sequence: CASVRTGRGTGNTIYF.

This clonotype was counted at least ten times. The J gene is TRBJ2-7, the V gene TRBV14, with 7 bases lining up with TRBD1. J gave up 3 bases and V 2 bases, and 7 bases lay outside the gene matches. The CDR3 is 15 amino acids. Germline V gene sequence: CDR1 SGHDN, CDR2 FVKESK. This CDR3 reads CASSQTRDSVYEQYF. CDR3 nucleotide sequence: TGTGCCAGCAGCCAAACTCGGGACAGTGTCTACGAGCAGTACTTC.

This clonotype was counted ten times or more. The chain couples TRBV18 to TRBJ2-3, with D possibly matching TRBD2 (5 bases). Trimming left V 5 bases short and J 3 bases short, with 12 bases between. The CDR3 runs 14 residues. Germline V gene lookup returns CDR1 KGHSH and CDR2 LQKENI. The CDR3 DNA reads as TGTGCCAGCTCAGGGAGTGCGTCTACAGATACGCAGTATTTT. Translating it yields CASSGSASTDTQYF.

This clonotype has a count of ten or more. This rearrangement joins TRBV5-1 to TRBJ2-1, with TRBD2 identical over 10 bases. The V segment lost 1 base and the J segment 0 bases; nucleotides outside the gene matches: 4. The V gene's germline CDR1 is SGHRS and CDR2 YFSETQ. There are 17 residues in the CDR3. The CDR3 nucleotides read TGCGCCAGCAGCTTGCTGACTAGCGGGTTCTCCTACAATGAGCAGTTCTTC. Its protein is CASSLLTSGFSYNEQFF.

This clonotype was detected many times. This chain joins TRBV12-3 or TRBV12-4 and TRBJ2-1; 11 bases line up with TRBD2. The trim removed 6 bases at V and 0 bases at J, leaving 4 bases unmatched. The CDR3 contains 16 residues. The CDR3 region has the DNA TGTGCCAGCAGACCCACTAGCGGGAGCTCCTACAATGAGCAGTTCTTC. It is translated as CASRPTSGSSYNEQFF.

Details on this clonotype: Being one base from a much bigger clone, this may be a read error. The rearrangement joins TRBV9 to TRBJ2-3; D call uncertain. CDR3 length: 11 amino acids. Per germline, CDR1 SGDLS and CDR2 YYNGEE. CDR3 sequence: CASSVSDKQYF. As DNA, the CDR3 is TGTGCCAGCAGCGTGTCAGATAAGCAGTATTTT.

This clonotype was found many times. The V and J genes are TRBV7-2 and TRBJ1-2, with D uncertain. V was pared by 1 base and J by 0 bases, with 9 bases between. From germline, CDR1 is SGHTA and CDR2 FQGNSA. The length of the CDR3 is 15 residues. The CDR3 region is CASSLGAGSNYGYTF. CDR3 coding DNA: TGTGCCAGCAGCTTAGGGGCAGGATCTAACTATGGCTACACCTTC.

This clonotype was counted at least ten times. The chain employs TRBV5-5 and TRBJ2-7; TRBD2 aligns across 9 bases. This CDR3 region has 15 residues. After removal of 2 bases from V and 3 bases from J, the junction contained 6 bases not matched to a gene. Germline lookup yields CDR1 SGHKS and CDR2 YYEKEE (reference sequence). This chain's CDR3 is CASSFGGSGSYEQYF. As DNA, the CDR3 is TGTGCCAGCAGCTTCGGAGGTAGCGGGAGCTACGAGCAGTACTTC.

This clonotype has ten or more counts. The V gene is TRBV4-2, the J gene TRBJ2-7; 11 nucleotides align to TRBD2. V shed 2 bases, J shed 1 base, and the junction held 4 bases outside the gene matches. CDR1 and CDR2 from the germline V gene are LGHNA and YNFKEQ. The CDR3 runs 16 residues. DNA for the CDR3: TGTGCCAGCAGCCAACTAGCGGGGGGAAATTCCTACGAGCAGTACTTC. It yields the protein CASSQLAGGNSYEQYF.

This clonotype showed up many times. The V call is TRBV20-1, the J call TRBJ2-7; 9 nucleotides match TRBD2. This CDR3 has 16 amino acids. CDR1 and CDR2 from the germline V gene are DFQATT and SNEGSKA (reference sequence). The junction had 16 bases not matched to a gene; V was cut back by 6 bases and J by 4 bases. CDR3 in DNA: TGCAGTGCAAGGAGAAGGGTGCGGGAGGGCCGATACGAGCAGTACTTC. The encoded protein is CSARRRVREGRYEQYF.

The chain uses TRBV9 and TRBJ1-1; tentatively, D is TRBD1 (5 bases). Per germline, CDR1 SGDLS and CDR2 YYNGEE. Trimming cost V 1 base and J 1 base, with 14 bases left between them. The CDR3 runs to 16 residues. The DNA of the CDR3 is TGTGCCAGCAGCGTACATATAGGACAAGAGAACACTGAAGCTTTCTTT. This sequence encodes CASSVHIGQENTEAFF.

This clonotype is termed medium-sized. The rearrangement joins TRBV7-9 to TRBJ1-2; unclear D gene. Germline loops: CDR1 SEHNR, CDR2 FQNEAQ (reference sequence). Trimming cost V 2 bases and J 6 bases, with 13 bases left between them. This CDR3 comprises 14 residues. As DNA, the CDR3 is TGTGCCAGCAGCTTACTTCCTGATTATGATGGCTACACCTTC. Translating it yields CASSLLPDYDGYTF.

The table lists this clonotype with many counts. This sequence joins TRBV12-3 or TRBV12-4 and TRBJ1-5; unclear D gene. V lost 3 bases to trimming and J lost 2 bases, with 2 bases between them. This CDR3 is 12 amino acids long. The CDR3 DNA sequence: TGTGCCAGCAGTTTTCGCAATCAGCCCCAGCATTTT. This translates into CASSFRNQPQHF.

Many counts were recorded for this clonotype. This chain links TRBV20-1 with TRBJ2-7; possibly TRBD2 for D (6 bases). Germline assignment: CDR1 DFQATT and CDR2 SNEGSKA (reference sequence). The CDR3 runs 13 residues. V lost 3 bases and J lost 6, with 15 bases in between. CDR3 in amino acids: CSASESSEIEQYF. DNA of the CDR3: TGCAGTGCTAGTGAGTCTAGCGAGATCGAGCAGTACTTC.

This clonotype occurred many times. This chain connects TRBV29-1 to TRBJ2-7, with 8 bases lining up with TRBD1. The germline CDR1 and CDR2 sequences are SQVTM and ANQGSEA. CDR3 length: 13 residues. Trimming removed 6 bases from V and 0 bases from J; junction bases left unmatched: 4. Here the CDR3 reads CSVGQGPSYEQYF. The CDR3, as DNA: TGCAGCGTCGGACAGGGCCCCTCCTACGAGCAGTACTTC.

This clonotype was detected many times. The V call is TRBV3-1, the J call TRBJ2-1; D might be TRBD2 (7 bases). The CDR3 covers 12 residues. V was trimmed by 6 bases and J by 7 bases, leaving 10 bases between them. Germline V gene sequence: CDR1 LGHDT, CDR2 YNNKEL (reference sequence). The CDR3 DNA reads TGTGCCAGCAGTAGGGGGGGAAATGAGCAGTTCTTC. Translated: CASSRGGNEQFF.

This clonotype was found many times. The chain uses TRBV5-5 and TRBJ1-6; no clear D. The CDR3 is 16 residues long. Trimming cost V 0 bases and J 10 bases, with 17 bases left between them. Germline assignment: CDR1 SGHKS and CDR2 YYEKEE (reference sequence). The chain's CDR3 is CASSLDYGPARSPLHF. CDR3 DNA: TGTGCCAGCAGCTTGGACTACGGCCCTGCTCGGTCACCCCTCCACTTT.

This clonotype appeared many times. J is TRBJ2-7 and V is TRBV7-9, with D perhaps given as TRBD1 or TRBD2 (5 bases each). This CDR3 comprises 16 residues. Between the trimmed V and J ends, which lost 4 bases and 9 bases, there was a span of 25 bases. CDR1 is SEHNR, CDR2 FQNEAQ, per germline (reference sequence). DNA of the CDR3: TGTGCCAGCAGCTCTCTTGCAGGTCGGGGTCGGGACGGGCAGTACTTC. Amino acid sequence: CASSSLAGRGRDGQYF.

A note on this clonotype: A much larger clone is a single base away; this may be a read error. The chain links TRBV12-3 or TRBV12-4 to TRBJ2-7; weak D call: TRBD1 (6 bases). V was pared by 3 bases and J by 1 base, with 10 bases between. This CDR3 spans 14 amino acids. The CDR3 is CASSLGALSYEQYF. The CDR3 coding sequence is TGTGCCAGCAGTTTGGGGGCTTTATCCTACGAGCAGTACTTC.

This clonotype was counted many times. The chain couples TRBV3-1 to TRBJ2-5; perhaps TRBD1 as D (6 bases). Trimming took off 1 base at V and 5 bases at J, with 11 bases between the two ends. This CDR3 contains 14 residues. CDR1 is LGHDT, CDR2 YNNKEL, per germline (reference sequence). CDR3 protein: CASSQGGGLETQYF. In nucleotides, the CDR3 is TGTGCCAGCAGCCAAGGAGGGGGTCTGGAGACCCAGTACTTC.

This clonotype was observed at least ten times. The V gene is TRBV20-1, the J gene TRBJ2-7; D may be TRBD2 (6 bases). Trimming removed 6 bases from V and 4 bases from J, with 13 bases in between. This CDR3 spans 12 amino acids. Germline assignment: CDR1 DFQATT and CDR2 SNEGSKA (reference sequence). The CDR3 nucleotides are TGCAGTGCCCCCTACCGGGGGTACGAGCAGTACTTC. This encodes CSAPYRGYEQYF.

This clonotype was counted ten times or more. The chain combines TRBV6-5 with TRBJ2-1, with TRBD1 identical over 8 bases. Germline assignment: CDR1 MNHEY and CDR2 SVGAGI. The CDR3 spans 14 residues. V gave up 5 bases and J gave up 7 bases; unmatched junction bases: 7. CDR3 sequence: CASSNPTGGNEQFF. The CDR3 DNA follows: TGTGCCAGCAGTAACCCTACAGGGGGGAATGAGCAGTTCTTC.

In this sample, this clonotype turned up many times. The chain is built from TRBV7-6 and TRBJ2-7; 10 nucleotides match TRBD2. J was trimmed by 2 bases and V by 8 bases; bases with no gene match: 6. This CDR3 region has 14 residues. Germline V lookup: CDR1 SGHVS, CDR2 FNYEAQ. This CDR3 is CASSIAGGAYEQYF. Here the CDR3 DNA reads TGTGCCAGCTCCATAGCGGGAGGTGCCTACGAGCAGTACTTC.

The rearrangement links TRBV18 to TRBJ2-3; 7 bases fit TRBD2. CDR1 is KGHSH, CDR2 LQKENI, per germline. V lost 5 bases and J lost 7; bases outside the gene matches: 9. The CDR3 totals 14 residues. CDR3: CASSGRTSAHTQYF. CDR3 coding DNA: TGTGCCAGCTCAGGAAGAACTAGCGCCCATACGCAGTATTTT.

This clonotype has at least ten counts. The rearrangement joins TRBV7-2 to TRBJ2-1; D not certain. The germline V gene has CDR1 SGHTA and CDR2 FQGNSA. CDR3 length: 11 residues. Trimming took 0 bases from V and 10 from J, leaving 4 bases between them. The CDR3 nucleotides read TGTGCCAGCAGCTTAGCTCTCGAGCAGTTCTTC. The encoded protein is CASSLALEQFF.

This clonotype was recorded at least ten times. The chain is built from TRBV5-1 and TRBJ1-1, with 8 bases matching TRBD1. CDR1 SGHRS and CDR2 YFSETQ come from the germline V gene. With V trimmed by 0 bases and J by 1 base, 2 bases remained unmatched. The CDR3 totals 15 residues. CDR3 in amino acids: CASSLDGQGNTEAFF. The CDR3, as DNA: TGCGCCAGCAGCTTGGACGGACAGGGGAACACTGAAGCTTTCTTT.

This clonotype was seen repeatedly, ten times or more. The CDR3 loop is CSAPGSRVTGELFF. As DNA, the CDR3 is TGCAGTGCTCCCGGGAGCCGGGTCACCGGGGAGCTGTTTTTT. V usage is TRBV20-1 and J usage is TRBJ2-2, with D perhaps matching TRBD2 (6 bases). Trimming removed 5 bases from V and 4 bases from J, with 14 bases in between. Germline-derived CDR1 and CDR2 are DFQATT and SNEGSKA (reference sequence). The CDR3 loop spans 14 amino acids.

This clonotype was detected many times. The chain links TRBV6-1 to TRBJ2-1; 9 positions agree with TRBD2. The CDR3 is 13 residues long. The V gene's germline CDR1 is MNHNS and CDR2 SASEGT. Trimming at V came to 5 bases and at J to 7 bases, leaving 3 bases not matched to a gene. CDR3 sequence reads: CASSWTSVNEQFF. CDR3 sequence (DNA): TGTGCCAGCAGTTGGACTAGCGTAAATGAGCAGTTCTTC.

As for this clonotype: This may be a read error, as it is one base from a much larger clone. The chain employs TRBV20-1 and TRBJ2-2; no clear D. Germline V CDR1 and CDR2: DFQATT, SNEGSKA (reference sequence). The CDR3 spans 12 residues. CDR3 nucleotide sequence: TGCAGTGCTAGATCGATTACCGAGGAGCTGTTTTTT. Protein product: CSARSITEELFF.

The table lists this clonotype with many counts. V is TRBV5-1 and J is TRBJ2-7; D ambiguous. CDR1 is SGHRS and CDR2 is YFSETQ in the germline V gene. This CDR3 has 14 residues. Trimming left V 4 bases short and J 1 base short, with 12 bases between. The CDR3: CASSPGSGSYEQYF. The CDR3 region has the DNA TGCGCCAGCAGCCCCGGTTCGGGTTCCTACGAGCAGTACTTC.